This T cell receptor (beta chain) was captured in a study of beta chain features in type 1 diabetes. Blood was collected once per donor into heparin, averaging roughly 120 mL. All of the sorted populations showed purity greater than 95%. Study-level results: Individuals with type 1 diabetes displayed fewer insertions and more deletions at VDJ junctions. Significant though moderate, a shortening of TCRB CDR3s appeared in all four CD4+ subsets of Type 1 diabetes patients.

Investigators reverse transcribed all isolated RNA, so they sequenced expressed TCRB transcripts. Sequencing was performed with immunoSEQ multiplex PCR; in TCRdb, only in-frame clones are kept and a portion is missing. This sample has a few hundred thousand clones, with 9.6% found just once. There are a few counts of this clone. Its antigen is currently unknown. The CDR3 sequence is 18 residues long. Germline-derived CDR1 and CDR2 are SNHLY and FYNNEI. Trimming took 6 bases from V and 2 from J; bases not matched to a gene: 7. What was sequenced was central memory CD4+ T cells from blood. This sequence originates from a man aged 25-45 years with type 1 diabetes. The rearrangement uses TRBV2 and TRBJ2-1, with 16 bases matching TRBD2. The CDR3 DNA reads TGTGCCAGCAGACCCGGGACTAGCGGGAGGGCCACCTACAATGAGCAGTTCTTC. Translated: CASRPGTSGRATYNEQFF.